This section outlines one T cell receptor (beta chain) sequence together with its context. The antigen is unknown. Trimming cost V 5 bases and J 5 bases, with 13 bases left between them. The CDR3 extends over 13 amino acids. The germline CDR1 and CDR2 sequences are SGHDT and YYEEEE. The data derive from a study of vaccination effects on CD4 cells after COVID-19. Study overall: Subjects were given two BNT162b2 or mRNA-1273 vaccine doses. Findings of the study overall: Late after vaccination, infection- and vaccine-induced clones showed marked clonal contraction.

The repertoire was sequenced with immunoSEQ multiplex PCR; TCRdb's copy has only in-frame clones and lacks some. The sample contains about 37,000 clones, under 85% of which appear only once. Scientists isolated CD4+ T cells after an approximately 10-day culture period ended. In the cultures, half the medium was exchanged for IL-2 medium on days 3 and 7. This TCR derives from a human donor who received a COVID-19 vaccine. V gene TRBV5-6 combines with J gene TRBJ2-5; D is possibly TRBD1 or TRBD2 (7 bases each). The sample consisted of CD4+ T cells from PBMCs cultured without peptide, taken before COVID-19 vaccination. This CDR3 is CASSFQGGETQYF. The CDR3 nucleotides read TGTGCCAGCAGTTTTCAGGGGGGGGAGACCCAGTACTTC. The whole variable domain, filled in from reference TRBV5-6 and TRBJ2-5, reads DAGVTQSPTHLIKTRGQQVTLRCSPKSGHDTVSWYQQALGQGPQFIFQYYEEEERQRGNFPDRFSGHQFPNYSSELNVNALLLGDSALYLCASSFQGGETQYFGPGTRLLVL.